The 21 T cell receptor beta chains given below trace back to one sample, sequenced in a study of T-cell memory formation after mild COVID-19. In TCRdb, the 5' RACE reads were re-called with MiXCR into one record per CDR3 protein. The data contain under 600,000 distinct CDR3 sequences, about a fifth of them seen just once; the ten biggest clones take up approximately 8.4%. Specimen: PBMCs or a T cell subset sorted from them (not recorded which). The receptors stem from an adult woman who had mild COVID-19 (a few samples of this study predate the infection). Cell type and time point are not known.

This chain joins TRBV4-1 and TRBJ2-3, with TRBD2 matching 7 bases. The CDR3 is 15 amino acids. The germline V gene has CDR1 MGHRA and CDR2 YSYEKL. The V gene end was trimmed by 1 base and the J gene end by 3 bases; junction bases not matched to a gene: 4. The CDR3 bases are TGCGCCAGCAGCCAAGGTTGGGGGGGGACAGATACGCAGTATTTT. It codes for CASSQGWGGTDTQYF.

The CDR3 sequence: CSASKTNNEQFF. The DNA for the CDR3 is TGCAGTGCTAGTAAGACGAACAATGAGCAGTTCTTC. The V gene is TRBV20-1, the J gene TRBJ2-1, with D hard to call. V was clipped by 3 bases and J by 5 bases, with 8 bases between them. CDR1 and CDR2 from the germline V gene are DFQATT and SNEGSKA (reference sequence). This CDR3 contains 12 residues.

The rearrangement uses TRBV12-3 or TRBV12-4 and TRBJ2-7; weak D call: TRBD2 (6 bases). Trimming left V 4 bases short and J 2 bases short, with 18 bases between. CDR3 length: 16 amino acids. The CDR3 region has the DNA TGTGCCAGCAGTTCCTCCTCCCGCGGGGTACCCTACGAGCAGTACTTC. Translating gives CASSSSSRGVPYEQYF.

CDR3 residues: CASSLTGTSGIYEQYF. Here the CDR3 DNA reads TGTGCCAGCAGCCTGACCGGGACTAGCGGGATATACGAGCAGTACTTC. The V call is TRBV4-2, the J call TRBJ2-7; 13 nucleotides match TRBD2. This CDR3 has 16 amino acids. CDR1 is LGHNA and CDR2 is YNFKEQ in the germline V gene. Trimming cost V 4 bases and J 4 bases; bases outside gene matches: 7.

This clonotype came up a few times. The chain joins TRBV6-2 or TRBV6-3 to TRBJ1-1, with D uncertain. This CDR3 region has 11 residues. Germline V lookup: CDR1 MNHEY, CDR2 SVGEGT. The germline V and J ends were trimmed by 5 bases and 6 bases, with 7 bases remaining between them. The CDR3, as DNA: TGTGCCAGCAGTAACGACCCTGAAGCTTTCTTT. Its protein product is CASSNDPEAFF.

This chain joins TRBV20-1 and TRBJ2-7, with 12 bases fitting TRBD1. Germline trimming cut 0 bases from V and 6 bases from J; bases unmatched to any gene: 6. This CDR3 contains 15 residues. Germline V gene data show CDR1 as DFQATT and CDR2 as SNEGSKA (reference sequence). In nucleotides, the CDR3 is TGCAGTGCTAGAGATGGAGGGACAGGGGGCCCCGAGCAGTACTTC. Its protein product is CSARDGGTGGPEQYF.

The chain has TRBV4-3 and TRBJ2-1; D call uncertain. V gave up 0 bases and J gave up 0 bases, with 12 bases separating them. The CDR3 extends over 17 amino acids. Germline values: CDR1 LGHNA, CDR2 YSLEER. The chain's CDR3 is CASSQDPAGSSYNEQFF. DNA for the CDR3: TGCGCCAGCAGCCAAGACCCCGCAGGAAGCTCCTACAATGAGCAGTTCTTC.

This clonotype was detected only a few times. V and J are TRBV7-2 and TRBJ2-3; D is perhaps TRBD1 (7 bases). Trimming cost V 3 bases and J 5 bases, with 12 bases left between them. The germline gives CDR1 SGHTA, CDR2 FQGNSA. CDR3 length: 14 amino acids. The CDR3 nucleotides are TGTGCCAGCAGCTTCAGGGGGGAGTTAGATACGCAGTATTTT. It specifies CASSFRGELDTQYF.

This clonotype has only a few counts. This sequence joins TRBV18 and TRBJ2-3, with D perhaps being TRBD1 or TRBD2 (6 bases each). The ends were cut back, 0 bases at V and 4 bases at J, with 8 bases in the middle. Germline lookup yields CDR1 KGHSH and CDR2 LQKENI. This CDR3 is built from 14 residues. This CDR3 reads CASSPPGGSDTQYF. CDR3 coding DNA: TGTGCCAGCTCACCACCGGGGGGCTCAGATACGCAGTATTTT.

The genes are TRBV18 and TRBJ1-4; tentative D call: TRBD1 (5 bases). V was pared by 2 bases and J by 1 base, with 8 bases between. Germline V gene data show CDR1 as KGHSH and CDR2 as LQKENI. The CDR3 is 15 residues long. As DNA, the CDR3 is TGTGCCAGCTCACCATTAGGGGAAACTAATGAAAAACTGTTTTTT. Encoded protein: CASSPLGETNEKLFF.

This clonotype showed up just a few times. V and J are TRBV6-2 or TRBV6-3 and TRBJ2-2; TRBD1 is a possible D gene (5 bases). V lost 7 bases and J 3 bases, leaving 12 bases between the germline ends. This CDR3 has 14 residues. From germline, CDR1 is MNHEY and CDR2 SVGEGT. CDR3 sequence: CASNAGIHTGELFF. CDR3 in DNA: TGTGCCAGCAACGCAGGGATACACACCGGGGAGCTGTTTTTT.

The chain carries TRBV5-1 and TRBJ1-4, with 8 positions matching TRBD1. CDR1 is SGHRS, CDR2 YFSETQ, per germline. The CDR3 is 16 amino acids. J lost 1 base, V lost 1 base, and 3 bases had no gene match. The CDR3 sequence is CASSLSGTGTNEKLFF. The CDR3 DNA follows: TGCGCCAGCAGCTTGAGCGGGACAGGAACTAATGAAAAACTGTTTTTT.

The CDR3, as DNA: TGTGCCTGGACCCCAGGGGCTGGCTACACCTTC. Translation: CAWTPGAGYTF. The chain couples TRBV30 to TRBJ1-2, with a tentative D call TRBD1 (6 bases). Germline V lookup: CDR1 GTSNPN, CDR2 SVGIG (reference sequence). The V end lost 4 bases, the J end lost 7 bases, and 10 bases lay between the germline ends. This CDR3 has 11 residues.

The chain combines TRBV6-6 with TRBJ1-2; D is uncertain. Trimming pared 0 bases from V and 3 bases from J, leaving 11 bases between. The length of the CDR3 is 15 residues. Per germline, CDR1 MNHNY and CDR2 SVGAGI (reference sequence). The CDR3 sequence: CASSYSKGRDYGYTF. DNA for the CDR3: TGTGCCAGCAGTTACTCGAAAGGGAGGGACTATGGCTACACCTTC.

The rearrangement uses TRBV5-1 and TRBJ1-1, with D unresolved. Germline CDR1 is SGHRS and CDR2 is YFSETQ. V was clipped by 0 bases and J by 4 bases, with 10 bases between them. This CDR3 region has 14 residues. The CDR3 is CASSLASVTTEAFF. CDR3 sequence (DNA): TGCGCCAGCAGCTTGGCATCAGTGACCACTGAAGCTTTCTTT. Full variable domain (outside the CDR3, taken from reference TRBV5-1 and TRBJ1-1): KAGVTQTPRYLIKTRGQQVTLSCSPISGHRSVSWYQQTPGQGLQFLFEYFSETQRNKGNFPGRFSGRQFSNSRSEMNVSTLELGDSALYLCASSLASVTTEAFFGQGTRLTVV.

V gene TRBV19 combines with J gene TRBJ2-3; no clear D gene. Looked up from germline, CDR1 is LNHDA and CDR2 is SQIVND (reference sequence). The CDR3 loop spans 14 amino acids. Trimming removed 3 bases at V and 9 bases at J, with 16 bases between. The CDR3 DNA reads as TGTGCCAGTAGTATGGCCCCCGATTCGAAGACGCAGTATTTT. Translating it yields CASSMAPDSKTQYF.

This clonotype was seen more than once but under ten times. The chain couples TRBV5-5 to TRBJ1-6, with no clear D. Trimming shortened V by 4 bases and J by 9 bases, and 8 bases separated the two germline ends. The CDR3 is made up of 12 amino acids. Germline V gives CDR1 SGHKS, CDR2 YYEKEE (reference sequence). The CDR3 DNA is TGTGCCAGCAGCCGCGAGCGTTCACCCCTCCACTTT. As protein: CASSRERSPLHF.

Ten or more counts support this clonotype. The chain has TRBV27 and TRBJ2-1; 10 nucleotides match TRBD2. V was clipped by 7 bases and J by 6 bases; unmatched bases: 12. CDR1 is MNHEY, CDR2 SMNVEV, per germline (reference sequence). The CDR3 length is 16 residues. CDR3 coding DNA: TGTGCCAGCACCAGCCACTCTAGCGGGAGAGCCAATGAGCAGTTCTTC. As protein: CASTSHSSGRANEQFF.

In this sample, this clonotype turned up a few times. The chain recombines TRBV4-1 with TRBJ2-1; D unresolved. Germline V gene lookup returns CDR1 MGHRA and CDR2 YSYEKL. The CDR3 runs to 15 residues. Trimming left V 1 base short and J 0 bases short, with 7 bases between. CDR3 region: CASSQGHSSYNEQFF. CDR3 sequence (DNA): TGCGCCAGCAGCCAAGGACACTCCTCCTACAATGAGCAGTTCTTC.

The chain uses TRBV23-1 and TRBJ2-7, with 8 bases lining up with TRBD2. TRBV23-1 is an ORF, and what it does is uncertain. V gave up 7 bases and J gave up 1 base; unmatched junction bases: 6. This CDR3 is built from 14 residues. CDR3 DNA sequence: TGCGCCAGCACCCGGGGCGGGGGGTCCTACGAGCAGTACTTC. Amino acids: CASTRGGGSYEQYF.

CDR3 DNA sequence: TGCGCCAGCAGCTTGGGATGGGGCACCGGGGAGCTGTTTTTT. This gives the protein CASSLGWGTGELFF. The chain uses TRBV5-1 and TRBJ2-2; D not resolved. Germline V CDR1 and CDR2: SGHRS, YFSETQ. Trimming took 0 bases from V and 4 from J, leaving 7 bases between them. The CDR3 sequence is 14 residues long.